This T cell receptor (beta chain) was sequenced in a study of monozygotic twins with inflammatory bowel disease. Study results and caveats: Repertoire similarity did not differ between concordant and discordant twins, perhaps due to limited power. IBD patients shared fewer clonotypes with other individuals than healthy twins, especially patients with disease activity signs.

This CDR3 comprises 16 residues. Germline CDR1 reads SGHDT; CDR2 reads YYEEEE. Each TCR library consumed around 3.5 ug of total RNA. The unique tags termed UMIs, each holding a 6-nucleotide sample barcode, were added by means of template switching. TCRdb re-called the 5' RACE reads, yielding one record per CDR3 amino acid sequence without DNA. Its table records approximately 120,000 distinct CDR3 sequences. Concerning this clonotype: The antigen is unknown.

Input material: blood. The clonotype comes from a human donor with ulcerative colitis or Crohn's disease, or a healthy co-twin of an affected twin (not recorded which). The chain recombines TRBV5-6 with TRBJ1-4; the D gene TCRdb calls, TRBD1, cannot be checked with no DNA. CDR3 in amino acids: CASSPRTGGGNEKLFF.